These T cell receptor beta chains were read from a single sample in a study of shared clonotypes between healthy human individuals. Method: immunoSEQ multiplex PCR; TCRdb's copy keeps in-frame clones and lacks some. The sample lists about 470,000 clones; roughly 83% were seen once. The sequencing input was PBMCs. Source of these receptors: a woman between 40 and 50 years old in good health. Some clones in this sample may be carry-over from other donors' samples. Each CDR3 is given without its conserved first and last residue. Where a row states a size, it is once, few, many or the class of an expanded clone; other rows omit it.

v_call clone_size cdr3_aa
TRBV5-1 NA ASSLWGPGETQY
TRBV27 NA ASSLYPIGAGGRNTIY
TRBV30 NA AWTSGRNEQF
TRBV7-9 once ASSLGQVEQF
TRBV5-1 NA ASSKGQGVNAGELF
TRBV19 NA ASSPRTGSTDTQY
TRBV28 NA ASSLGFSGTSYEQY
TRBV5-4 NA ASSLDFYEQY
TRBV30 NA VWSVKGYSDTQY
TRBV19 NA ASSGGGSGSGANVLT
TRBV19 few ASSLTGGRTDTQY
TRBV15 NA ATSGAGGPLNEQF
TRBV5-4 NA ASSSPGTGGEKLF
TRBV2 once ASKEGTTPH
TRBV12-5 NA ASGLTGGSYEQY
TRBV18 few ASSEGTRRTYEQY
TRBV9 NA ASSVGLINEKLF
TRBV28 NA ASSLSVVGTTPY
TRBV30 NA ACHRTGASTDTQY
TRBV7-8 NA ASRPKRETFYEQY
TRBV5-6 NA ASSLDTWSSGNTIY
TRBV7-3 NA ASSPGTSTDTQY
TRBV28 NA ASSAAEGVYYGYT
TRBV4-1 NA ASSQDFRGANYGYT
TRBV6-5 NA ASTPQGADEQY
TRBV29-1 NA SVNPTGGGGTEAF
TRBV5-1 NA ASRQGALSTDTQY
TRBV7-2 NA ASSLALFRNQPQH
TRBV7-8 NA ASSRGQGVNTEAF
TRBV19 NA ASTTHRAGRYNEQF